What follows are 17 T cell receptor beta chains derived from one specimen sequenced in a study of T cells expressing NK-cell markers. Following a re-call of the 5' RACE reads, TCRdb has one entry per CDR3 protein and lacks DNA. The listing records 550,000 or so distinct CDR3 sequences. The source material was blood T cells: a sorted CD56 or NKG2C T cell subset, CD4+ or CD8+ T cells, or bulk PBMC T cells (not recorded which). The origin of the receptors is a man between 18 and 29 years old in good health.

V and J are TRBV7-2 and TRBJ2-1; absent DNA, TCRdb's TRBD1 call cannot be checked. In germline, CDR1 is SGHTA, CDR2 FQGNSA. The CDR3 spans 15 residues. Here the CDR3 reads CASSLARQVYNEQFF.

This chain uses TRBV9 with TRBJ2-1. The CDR3 has 13 amino acids. The V gene's germline CDR1 is SGDLS and CDR2 YYNGEE. CDR3 sequence reads: CASSVGTHNEQFF.

This sequence joins TRBV6-2 or TRBV6-3 and TRBJ2-7; there is no DNA to check the TCRdb D call of TRBD1. Germline CDR1 is MNHEY and CDR2 is SVGEGT. The length of the CDR3 is 11 residues. The CDR3 here is CASSAGFEQYF.

The chain recombines TRBV2 with TRBJ2-1. The CDR3 has 12 amino acids. Per germline, CDR1 SNHLY and CDR2 FYNNEI. CDR3 sequence: CASSRVTNEQFF.

The J gene is TRBJ2-3, the V gene TRBV27; as DNA is missing, the TRBD1 call by TCRdb cannot be tested. Germline CDR1 is MNHEY and CDR2 is SMNVEV (reference sequence). The CDR3 covers 17 residues. The CDR3 spells CASSPGLVRVEQDTQYF.

V is TRBV4-3 and J is TRBJ1-2; TCRdb indicates TRBD1, and absent DNA this call remains unverified. Germline V CDR1 and CDR2: LGHNA, YSLEER. The CDR3 totals 15 residues. The CDR3 loop is CASSVLGGQFYGYTF.

The chain has TRBV6-2 or TRBV6-3 and TRBJ1-1; TCRdb calls TRBD1, which cannot be checked without DNA. CDR1 is MNHEY, CDR2 SVGEGT, per germline. The CDR3 totals 14 residues. CDR3: CASHRGPDTLEAFF.

The chain is built from TRBV5-6 and TRBJ2-5; TCRdb proposes TRBD1, but this gene call is untestable without DNA. This CDR3 has 15 residues. Germline V gene sequence: CDR1 SGHDT, CDR2 YYEEEE. The CDR3 loop is CASSFGGLREETQYF. The complete variable domain, with remaining parts taken from reference TRBV5-6 and TRBJ2-5, reads DAGVTQSPTHLIKTRGQQVTLRCSPKSGHDTVSWYQQALGQGPQFIFQYYEEEERQRGNFPDRFSGHQFPNYSSELNVNALLLGDSALYLCASSFGGLREETQYFGPGTRLLVL.

The V and J genes are TRBV4-2 and TRBJ1-2. The CDR3 sequence is 16 residues long. CDR1 LGHNA and CDR2 YNFKEQ come from the germline V gene. The CDR3 protein is CASSQVGQYPSYGYTF.

The J gene is TRBJ2-4, the V gene TRBV5-5; TCRdb picks TRBD2, but there is no DNA to check that call. Germline V gene data show CDR1 as SGHKS and CDR2 as YYEKEE (reference sequence). This CDR3 is 16 amino acids long. CDR3 in amino acids: CASSLGGHLAKNIQYF.

This rearrangement joins TRBV25-1 to TRBJ2-1; the TRBD1 assignment by TCRdb is unverifiable without DNA. Germline assignment: CDR1 MGHDK and CDR2 SYGVNS. The CDR3 has 15 residues. CDR3 sequence reads: CASGEGTVSYNEQFF.

The chain is built from TRBV7-8 and TRBJ2-2. This CDR3 has 14 residues. Germline CDR1 is SGHVS and CDR2 is FQNEAQ. The chain's CDR3 is CASTPVGNTGELFF.

V usage is TRBV11-2 and J usage is TRBJ2-3; TCRdb selects TRBD2, and the lack of DNA leaves this call unchecked. The CDR3 length is 20 residues. Per the germline V gene, CDR1 is SGHAT and CDR2 is FQNNGV. The CDR3: CASSLGPGTSGRASTDTQYF.

The V gene is TRBV12-3 or TRBV12-4, the J gene TRBJ2-1; no DNA is available, so the TRBD2 call from TCRdb remains unchecked. The CDR3 has 14 amino acids. The CDR3 is CASSLGLAGYEQFF.

The chain uses TRBV20-1 and TRBJ1-5. CDR1 and CDR2 from the germline V gene are DFQATT and SNEGSKA (reference sequence). The CDR3 spans 13 residues. CDR3 protein: CSASSGSTQPQHF.

V is TRBV20-1 and J is TRBJ2-3; TCRdb reports TRBD2, a call that lacks DNA to check it against. Germline-derived CDR1 and CDR2 are DFQATT and SNEGSKA (reference sequence). The CDR3 runs to 15 residues. This chain's CDR3 is CSASPREGLADTQYF.

The V call is TRBV20-1, the J call TRBJ1-1. The CDR3 covers 13 residues. CDR1 and CDR2 from the germline V gene are DFQATT and SNEGSKA (reference sequence). The CDR3 region is CSALGGVKTEAFF.